This T cell receptor (beta chain) derives from a study of PD-L1 blockade in urothelial cancer. Trimming took 3 bases from V and 4 from J; bases not matched to a gene: 1. The CDR3 contains 13 residues. From germline, CDR1 is SGHAT and CDR2 FQNNGV. Sequenced by immunoSEQ multiplex PCR; TCRdb stores in-frame clones only, minus some. The sample records about 39,000 clones, around 89% being singletons. This sequence joins TRBV11-2 and TRBJ2-5, with TRBD2 identical over 8 bases. The sample here was PBMCs, taken around atezolizumab (anti-PD-L1) treatment. This TCR was sampled from a man aged 55 to 70 with urothelial cancer. DNA for the CDR3: TGTGCCAGCAGCTTGAGCGGGAGAGAGACCCAGTACTTC. Translated, it gives CASSLSGRETQYF.